The 8 T cell receptor beta chains below come from one sample, sequenced in a study of blood T cell repertoires in COVID-19. Assay used: immunoSEQ multiplex PCR; TCRdb lists only in-frame clones, some missing. Of some 160,000 clones in the sample, approximately 86% were seen once. Sample: peripheral blood. These receptors were obtained from a woman of 80 years or more with COVID-19, enrolled during active disease.

The chain couples TRBV6-1 to TRBJ1-5, with TRBD1 identical over 8 bases. Losses at the gene ends were 4 bases for V and 0 bases for J; bases not matched to a gene: 5. The CDR3 sequence is 16 residues long. Looked up from germline, CDR1 is MNHNS and CDR2 is SASEGT. CDR3 loop: CASSGQGSYSNQPQHF. In DNA form, the CDR3 reads TGTGCCAGCAGTGGACAGGGGTCCTATAGCAATCAGCCCCAGCATTTT.

The chain links TRBV6-5 to TRBJ1-1, with TRBD1 identical over 10 bases. After removal of 5 bases from V and 10 bases from J, the junction contained 10 bases not matched to a gene. This CDR3 spans 14 amino acids. Germline-derived CDR1 and CDR2 are MNHEY and SVGAGI. The DNA of the CDR3 is TGTGCCAGCAGTCTGACTGACAGGGGGCGGGTAGCTTTCTTT. Translation: CASSLTDRGRVAFF.

The rearrangement joins TRBV6-6 to TRBJ1-4; 7 nucleotides match TRBD1. Losses at the gene ends were 0 bases for V and 3 bases for J; bases not matched to a gene: 1. The CDR3 length is 15 residues. Germline V lookup: CDR1 MNHNY, CDR2 SVGAGI (reference sequence). CDR3 coding DNA: TGTGCCAGCAGTTACTCGAGGGGGCCTAATGAAAAACTGTTTTTT. This sequence encodes CASSYSRGPNEKLFF.

This chain connects TRBV2 to TRBJ2-3; unclear D gene. V was clipped by 4 bases and J by 7 bases, with 6 bases between them. In germline, CDR1 is SNHLY, CDR2 FYNNEI. The CDR3 is 11 residues long. The CDR3 sequence is CASSVTNTQYF. The CDR3 nucleotides read TGTGCCAGCAGTGTTACAAATACGCAGTATTTT.

The chain employs TRBV5-1 and TRBJ2-1; D is unresolved. This CDR3 is built from 14 residues. In germline, CDR1 is SGHRS, CDR2 YFSETQ. Trimming took off 5 bases at V and 7 bases at J, with 16 bases between the two ends. The CDR3 here is CASSTLPNGNEQFF. As DNA, the CDR3 is TGCGCCAGCAGTACGCTCCCAAACGGGAATGAGCAGTTCTTC. Full variable domain (outside the CDR3, taken from reference TRBV5-1 and TRBJ2-1): KAGVTQTPRYLIKTRGQQVTLSCSPISGHRSVSWYQQTPGQGLQFLFEYFSETQRNKGNFPGRFSGRQFSNSRSEMNVSTLELGDSALYLCASSTLPNGNEQFFGPGTRLTVL.

V and J are TRBV4-1 and TRBJ2-1; maybe TRBD1 (6 bases). The V end lost 3 bases, the J end lost 14 bases, and 14 bases lay between the germline ends. There are 12 residues in the CDR3. From germline, CDR1 is MGHRA and CDR2 YSYEKL. The CDR3 nucleotides are TGCGCCAGCAGCCACCATACAGGGATGAAGTTCTTC. It encodes CASSHHTGMKFF.

The chain carries TRBV24-1 and TRBJ2-1, with D possibly matching TRBD2 (6 bases). The V gene's germline CDR1 is KGHDR and CDR2 SFDVKD. CDR3 length: 13 amino acids. V was shortened by 7 bases and J by 5 bases, with 11 bases between the two germline ends. DNA of the CDR3: TGTGCCACCAGGGGACTTCTAGACAATGAGCAGTTCTTC. Residues: CATRGLLDNEQFF.

The gene calls are TRBV5-1 and TRBJ2-7; maybe TRBD2 (7 bases). The CDR3 is 14 residues long. CDR1 and CDR2 (germline): SGHRS, YFSETQ. V was clipped by 5 bases and J by 3 bases, with 15 bases between them. The CDR3 DNA is TGCGCCAGCAGGACGGAGGGGGGGAACTACGAGCAGTACTTC. It is translated as CASRTEGGNYEQYF.